Listed below are T cell receptor beta chains from one sample, sequenced in a study of T cells in Graves' hyperthyroidism and ophthalmopathy. Each CDR3 protein gets one entry after TCRdb re-called the multiplex PCR reads with MiXCR. The top ten clones hold 40% of a sample with about 380,000 distinct CDR3 sequences, around 20% of them seen once. The sample was blood. Receptor source: a man aged 18 to 30 with Graves' ophthalmopathy. Each CDR3 is given with its conserved first and last residue. A D gene is named only where the DNA matches it firmly. Size tells how often a clone was seen (once, few, many) or the class of an expanded clone, and some rows leave it out.

V	size	J	D	DNA	CDR3
TRBV6-1	many	TRBJ1-5	.	TGTGCCAGCAGTGAAGCGGACGGGGGAAGTGGCAATCAGCCCCAGCATTTT	CASSEADGGSGNQPQHF
TRBV9	.	TRBJ2-5	TRBD2	TGTGCCAGCACTAACGAGGTAGCGGGGAGTGAGACCCAGTACTTC	CASTNEVAGSETQYF
TRBV19	.	TRBJ2-1	.	TGTGCCAGTAGTATTGCAGGGAACCCTTACAATGAGCAGTTCTTC	CASSIAGNPYNEQFF
TRBV5-4	few	TRBJ2-7	.	TGTGCCAGCAGCTTTGGTTTTCAGGGAACCACCTACGAGCAGTACTTC	CASSFGFQGTTYEQYF
TRBV7-9	.	TRBJ2-2	TRBD2	TGTGCCAGCAGTCGGGACTCTAGCGGGGGGGTGCGCGACACCGGGGAGCTGTTTTTT	CASSRDSSGGVRDTGELFF
TRBV20-1	.	TRBJ2-1	.	TGCAGTGCTAGAGATGGGGCGGTTAGCTCCTACAATGAGCAGTTCTTC	CSARDGAVSSYNEQFF
TRBV2	many	TRBJ2-1	TRBD2	TGTGCCAGCAGTCCACTAGCGGGGGCCTACAATGAGCAGTTCTTC	CASSPLAGAYNEQFF
TRBV5-5	.	TRBJ1-1	.	TGTGCCAGCAGCTTTCTTCAGGGAGAAGCTTTCTTT	CASSFLQGEAFF
TRBV10-3	.	TRBJ2-7	.	TGTGCCATCAGTGTATTAGGCGAGCAGTACTTC	CAISVLGEQYF
TRBV4-1	.	TRBJ2-4	.	TGCGCCAGCAGCCAGCTACGACAGCTAGCCAAAAACATTCAGTACTTC	CASSQLRQLAKNIQYF
TRBV9	few	TRBJ2-2	TRBD2	TGTGCCAGCAGCCCGATAGCGGGGGGGAACACCGGGGAGCTGTTTTTT	CASSPIAGGNTGELFF
TRBV12-3/TRBV12-4	many	TRBJ2-3	.	TGTGCCAGCAGGGGGGCCGGGATGAAGCAGTATTTT	CASRGAGMKQYF
TRBV5-1	.	TRBJ2-1	.	TGCGCCAGCAGCCATAACCCCCAGGGTTCGAATGAGCAGTTCTTC	CASSHNPQGSNEQFF
TRBV20-1	many	TRBJ1-5	TRBD1	TGCAGTGCACCCCCCAGGGGGCCGGGAAATCAGCCCCAGCATTTT	CSAPPRGPGNQPQHF
TRBV20-1	.	TRBJ2-7	.	TGCAGTGCTAGACCAGGACCCTGGGACGAGCAGTACTTC	CSARPGPWDEQYF
TRBV4-1	.	TRBJ2-2	TRBD2	TGCGCCAGCAGCCCCCAGAGCGGGGGTTCGACCGGGGAGCTGTTTTTT	CASSPQSGGSTGELFF
TRBV12-3/TRBV12-4	.	TRBJ2-7	TRBD2	TGTGCCAGCAGTATGGGACTAGCGGGGGCCTCCTACGAGCAGTACTTC	CASSMGLAGASYEQYF
TRBV13	.	TRBJ1-2	TRBD1	TGTGCCAGCAAGTGGACAGGCTCCTATGGCTACACCTTC	CASKWTGSYGYTF
TRBV7-8	many	TRBJ2-7	.	TGTGCCAGCAGCTTAGAGGCAGCCTTCACCTACGAGCAGTACTTC	CASSLEAAFTYEQYF
TRBV15	.	TRBJ2-6	.	TGTGCCACCAGCAGAAGGACCGGGGGCTCTGGGGCCAACGTCCTGACTTTC	CATSRRTGGSGANVLTF
TRBV2	many	TRBJ1-4	TRBD1	TGTGCCAGCACCCCACAGGGGGGCAATGAAAAACTGTTTTTT	CASTPQGGNEKLFF
TRBV7-9	many	TRBJ1-1	.	TGTGCCAGCAGCGTAGGGCGTTTGGGGACTCCCAGGCTGAACACTGAAGCTTTCTTT	CASSVGRLGTPRLNTEAFF
TRBV7-9	many	TRBJ2-5	TRBD2	TGTGCCAGCAGCCTTGAGAGCGGGGGACAAGAGACCCAGTACTTC	CASSLESGGQETQYF
TRBV7-3	few	TRBJ2-1	TRBD2	TGTGCCAGCAGCCCCTCGGGAGGGCTCGGTGAGCAGTTCTTC	CASSPSGGLGEQFF
TRBV10-3	.	TRBJ2-3	TRBD1	TGTGCCATCAGGAAGGGACAGGGATCGGGCACAGATACGCAGTATTTT	CAIRKGQGSGTDTQYF
TRBV7-2	many	TRBJ1-1	.	TGTGCCAGCAGCTTAGTACCTGTGAACACTGAAGCTTTCTTT	CASSLVPVNTEAFF
TRBV19	few	TRBJ1-6	.	TGTGCCAGTACCCCCCCGGGACCGCGGAATTCACCCCTCCACTTT	CASTPPGPRNSPLHF
TRBV24-1	many	TRBJ2-1	TRBD1	TGTGCCACCAGTGATCCGGACAGGGCCCACTACAATGAGCAGTTCTTC	CATSDPDRAHYNEQFF
TRBV4-1	.	TRBJ1-2	.	TGCGCCAGCAGCCAGGCTTGGGAGACCCCGGCCCACACCTTC	CASSQAWETPAHTF
TRBV7-2	many	TRBJ2-7	TRBD2	TGTGCCAGCAGCTCCTGGGTAGCGGGGTCCAAAAGCTCCTACGAGCAGTACTTC	CASSSWVAGSKSSYEQYF
TRBV18	many	TRBJ1-2	TRBD1	TGTGCCAGCTCACCTACCGGGCAGGGGGCAGCTGGCTACACCTTC	CASSPTGQGAAGYTF
TRBV9	many	TRBJ1-5	.	TGTGCCAGCAGCGGAGGGGGGGGTGGCCAGCCCCAGCATTTT	CASSGGGGGQPQHF
TRBV5-1	few	TRBJ2-1	.	TGCGCCAGCAGCTTGAGGACGAGCTCCTACAATGAGCAGTTCTTC	CASSLRTSSYNEQFF
TRBV6-1	.	TRBJ2-1	TRBD2	TGTGCCAGCAGCCGGGGGGAAGGCAATGAGCAGTTCTTC	CASSRGEGNEQFF
TRBV6-6	.	TRBJ2-2	.	TGTGCCAGCAGTTACTCGGTACAGGGAGGGGGACTGTTTTTT	CASSYSVQGGGLFF
TRBV2	many	TRBJ1-4	.	TGTGCCAGCAGGGCCTATGAAAAACTGTTTTTT	CASRAYEKLFF
TRBV15	.	TRBJ1-1	.	TGTGCCACCAGCTCCCTGGGAGGGAACACTGAAGCTTTCTTT	CATSSLGGNTEAFF
TRBV7-3	few	TRBJ2-7	.	TGTGCCAGCAGCTTATGGCAGGGCTCCTACGAGCAGTACTTC	CASSLWQGSYEQYF
TRBV5-8	many	TRBJ2-5	TRBD1	TGTGCCAGCAGCCCCTCGGGACAGTTCTGGGAGACCCAGTACTTC	CASSPSGQFWETQYF
TRBV12-3/TRBV12-4	many	TRBJ1-2	.	TGTGCCAGCAGTTTCAGACTTAACTATGGCTACACCTTC	CASSFRLNYGYTF
TRBV2	many	TRBJ1-2	.	TGTGCCAGGGCCCCGGCCCTAGAACGGAGCTATGGCTACACCTTC	CARAPALERSYGYTF
TRBV3-1	many	TRBJ2-7	.	TGTGCCAGCAGCGTGTCCCGGGACACGGCGCAGCAGTACTTC	CASSVSRDTAQQYF
TRBV24-1	many	TRBJ2-1	.	TGTGCCACCAGTGGTGGGGCGGGTCGCGATGAGCAGTTCTTC	CATSGGAGRDEQFF
TRBV24-1	many	TRBJ1-1	.	TGTGCCACCAGTGATTGGGTTCCGGGGGAGCCGTTGATGAACACTGAAGCTTTCTTT	CATSDWVPGEPLMNTEAFF
TRBV7-2	many	TRBJ1-5	.	TGTGCCAGCAGCACTCAGGGGAACAATCAGCCCCAGCATTTT	CASSTQGNNQPQHF
TRBV27	many	TRBJ1-1	.	TGTGCCAGCAGTTTACTGTCCGGGCAGTATGAAGCTTTCTTT	CASSLLSGQYEAFF
TRBV10-1	few	TRBJ2-3	.	TGCGCCAGCAGTGAGGACCTGGGGTTCACAGATACGCAGTATTTT	CASSEDLGFTDTQYF
TRBV18	.	TRBJ2-3	.	TGTGCCAGCTCCCTAGGTCTGGGGGGCCCGGATACGCAGTATTTT	CASSLGLGGPDTQYF
TRBV14	many	TRBJ1-1	TRBD1	TGTGCCAGCAGCCAAGTAATAAGGGACAGGCGGTGGGACACTGAAGCTTTCTTT	CASSQVIRDRRWDTEAFF
TRBV5-1	.	TRBJ2-5	.	TGCGCCAGCACCTTAATAGGGGACATACAAGAGACCCAGTACTTC	CASTLIGDIQETQYF
TRBV28	many	TRBJ1-2	.	TGTGCCAGCAGACTGGAGCGCGGGGGTGGCTACACCTTC	CASRLERGGGYTF
TRBV19	.	TRBJ2-3	.	TGTGCCAGTTTGTATACGCAGTATTTT	CASLYTQYF
TRBV20-1	few	TRBJ1-6	TRBD1	TGCAGTGCTACACCGGGACAGGGGGTTTCACCCCTCCACTTT	CSATPGQGVSPLHF
TRBV6-1	few	TRBJ1-2	.	TGTGCCAGCTCGGATCCGGGGGGGACGAATGGCTACACCTTC	CASSDPGGTNGYTF
TRBV6-1	few	TRBJ2-1	.	TGTGCCAGCCCCGAGGCAGGGCGAACCTACAATGAGCAGTTCTTC	CASPEAGRTYNEQFF
TRBV3-1	many	TRBJ2-1	.	TGTGCCAGCAGCCAAGGCATCGAGCAGTTCTTC	CASSQGIEQFF